These 20 T cell receptor beta chains were all obtained from the same sample, sequenced in a study of T cells in Graves' hyperthyroidism and ophthalmopathy. RNA transcripts yielded amplified TCR beta CDR3 regions. First-round RT-PCR with HTBI primers amplified the TCR CDR3 region. A single record per CDR3 protein comes from TCRdb applying MiXCR to the multiplex PCR reads. The sample contains 350,000 or so distinct CDR3 sequences, around 23% of which appear only once. Sequences were obtained from blood. The receptor set was obtained from a woman between 45 and 65 years old with Graves' hyperthyroidism.

There are many counts of this clonotype. The chain employs TRBV2 and TRBJ2-3; 10 nucleotides line up with TRBD1. In germline, CDR1 is SNHLY, CDR2 FYNNEI. Trimming removed 4 bases from V and 5 bases from J; junction bases left unmatched: 6. The CDR3 loop spans 15 amino acids. The CDR3, as DNA: TGTGCCAGCAGTGCAGACAGGGGGCATCAAGATACGCAGTATTTT. Translation: CASSADRGHQDTQYF.

Ten or more counts support this clonotype. The V gene is TRBV6-1, the J gene TRBJ1-5; TRBD1 agrees at 8 bases. Unmatched junction bases numbered 7, after V lost 3 bases and J lost 3 bases. CDR1 is MNHNS, CDR2 SASEGT, per germline. The CDR3 is 16 amino acids. The CDR3 loop reads CASSDGQGRNNQPQHF. CDR3 sequence (DNA): TGTGCCAGCAGTGACGGACAGGGCCGCAACAATCAGCCCCAGCATTTT.

The chain joins TRBV29-1 to TRBJ2-1, with D unclear. Per the germline V gene, CDR1 is SQVTM and CDR2 is ANQGSEA. With 4 bases removed from V and 9 bases from J, the gap between germline ends came to 19 bases. CDR3 length equals 14 residues. CDR3 sequence: CSVGPDLSLGEQFF. The CDR3 DNA sequence: TGCAGCGTTGGCCCGGACCTTTCTCTCGGTGAGCAGTTCTTC.

Many counts were recorded for this clonotype. The chain carries TRBV20-1 and TRBJ2-3, with D possibly called TRBD1 or TRBD2 (5 bases each). Trimming took 3 bases from V and 6 from J, leaving 7 bases between them. The CDR3 contains 11 residues. Germline CDR1 DFQATT, CDR2 SNEGSKA (reference sequence). CDR3 sequence (DNA): TGCAGTGCTAGGTGGGGGGATACGCAGTATTTT. It translates to CSARWGDTQYF.

CDR3 DNA: TGTGCCAGCAGACTACCGGGACCGGCCTTGCACAATGAGCAGTTCTTC. This translates into CASRLPGPALHNEQFF. The gene calls are TRBV28 and TRBJ2-1; possibly TRBD1 or TRBD2 for D (5 bases each). The germline CDR1 and CDR2 sequences are MDHEN and SYDVKM. The CDR3 is 16 amino acids. V gave up 6 bases and J gave up 5 bases, with 20 bases separating them.

A few counts support this clonotype. V and J are TRBV7-9 and TRBJ2-4; perhaps TRBD1 as D (5 bases). The V gene's germline CDR1 is SEHNR and CDR2 FQNEAQ (reference sequence). The CDR3 consists of 15 residues. V was pared by 5 bases and J by 1 base, with 12 bases between. CDR3 coding DNA: TGTGCCAGCAGCCCCCAGGGTTGGGCCAAAAACATTCAGTACTTC. Its protein product is CASSPQGWAKNIQYF.

This clonotype has at least ten counts. The chain combines TRBV2 with TRBJ2-3, with a weak D call TRBD2 (5 bases). The CDR3 extends over 15 amino acids. Looked up from germline, CDR1 is SNHLY and CDR2 is FYNNEI. Trimming removed 5 bases from V and 2 bases from J, with 14 bases in between. CDR3 sequence reads: CASSFSDLLTDTQYF. The CDR3 DNA is TGTGCCAGCAGTTTTAGCGATTTACTCACAGATACGCAGTATTTT.

The chain couples TRBV14 to TRBJ2-3, with D tentatively TRBD2 (6 bases). The CDR3 is made up of 16 amino acids. CDR1 SGHDN and CDR2 FVKESK come from the germline V gene. The germline V and J ends were trimmed by 1 base and 4 bases, with 15 bases remaining between them. The DNA of the CDR3 is TGTGCCAGCAGCCAAGCCTTTGCGGGGAAAGCAGATACGCAGTATTTT. This sequence encodes CASSQAFAGKADTQYF.

This clonotype has ten or more counts. V and J are TRBV29-1 and TRBJ2-5; 12 bases are shared with TRBD2. Germline V gene sequence: CDR1 SQVTM, CDR2 ANQGSEA. CDR3 length: 16 amino acids. With 4 bases clipped from V and 4 bases from J, the junction kept 10 bases outside the gene matches. The CDR3 sequence is CSVASGRALEGETQYF. CDR3 nucleotide sequence: TGCAGCGTTGCTAGCGGGAGGGCCCTTGAGGGAGAGACCCAGTACTTC.

This clonotype was seen repeatedly, ten times or more. The chain joins TRBV28 to TRBJ2-7, with 7 bases matching TRBD1. Looked up from germline, CDR1 is MDHEN and CDR2 is SYDVKM. The CDR3 has 13 amino acids. With V trimmed by 6 bases and J by 2 bases, 4 bases remained unmatched. CDR3 region: CASRAGTAYEQYF. The CDR3 coding sequence is TGTGCCAGCAGGGCCGGGACAGCCTACGAGCAGTACTTC.

This clonotype has a count of ten or more. The chain recombines TRBV28 with TRBJ1-5; no firm D call. The CDR3 totals 13 residues. CDR1 and CDR2 (germline): MDHEN, SYDVKM. The V gene lost 10 bases and the J gene lost 4 bases, with 14 bases spanning the gap. DNA for the CDR3: TGTGCCATCGACCGGACTCCTAATCAGCCCCAGCATTTT. Its translation: CAIDRTPNQPQHF.

The chain links TRBV28 to TRBJ2-1, with 13 bases aligning to TRBD2. Germline V CDR1 and CDR2: MDHEN, SYDVKM. J was trimmed by 8 bases and V by 5 bases; bases with no gene match: 12. The CDR3 runs 17 residues. The CDR3 is CASSTTLGLAGVYEQFF. The CDR3 bases are TGTGCCAGCAGTACCACTCTCGGACTAGCGGGAGTCTATGAGCAGTTCTTC.

This clonotype has only a few counts. V is TRBV24-1 and J is TRBJ2-1; TRBD2 matches at 8 bases. The length of the CDR3 is 17 residues. Germline CDR1 KGHDR, CDR2 SFDVKD. Trimming removed 3 bases from V and 4 bases from J; junction bases left unmatched: 10. The CDR3 is CATSDGPVAGGYNEQFF. DNA for the CDR3: TGTGCCACCAGTGATGGGCCGGTTGCGGGAGGATACAATGAGCAGTTCTTC.

This rearrangement joins TRBV29-1 to TRBJ1-2; TRBD1 might be the D (5 bases). The CDR3 consists of 11 residues. Per germline, CDR1 SQVTM and CDR2 ANQGSEA. Between the trimmed V and J ends, which lost 5 bases and 6 bases, there was a span of 10 bases. The CDR3, as DNA: TGCAGCGTTCTGGCAGGGAATGGCTACACCTTC. Its protein is CSVLAGNGYTF.

The chain links TRBV9 to TRBJ1-1, with D maybe TRBD1 (5 bases). The CDR3 is 14 residues long. Trimming took 5 bases from V and 5 from J, leaving 16 bases between them. Germline CDR1 reads SGDLS; CDR2 reads YYNGEE. In DNA, the CDR3 is TGTGCCAGCAGGCTCGGACATCTGGAGACTGAAGCTTTCTTT. Protein: CASRLGHLETEAFF.

This clonotype was seen only a few times. This chain joins TRBV11-2 and TRBJ2-7, with 10 bases that match TRBD2. CDR1 is SGHAT and CDR2 is FQNNGV in the germline V gene. This CDR3 contains 15 residues. V shed 5 bases, J shed 4 bases, and the junction held 8 bases outside the gene matches. The CDR3 spells CASSRSLAGDYEQYF. The CDR3 DNA reads TGTGCCAGCAGCCGGAGTCTAGCGGGAGATTACGAGCAGTACTTC.

This clonotype was observed many times. The genes are TRBV12-3 or TRBV12-4 and TRBJ1-5; D remains unclear. Trimming shortened V by 2 bases and J by 9 bases, and 14 bases separated the two germline ends. This CDR3 is 14 amino acids long. CDR3 DNA: TGTGCCAGCAGTTTATCTCGAGACAATGGGCCCCAGCATTTT. Encoded protein: CASSLSRDNGPQHF.

Only a few counts were recorded for this clonotype. The chain joins TRBV10-3 to TRBJ1-6, with D possibly matching TRBD1 (6 bases). The CDR3 is made up of 16 amino acids. Germline CDR1 and CDR2: ENHRY and SYGVKD. V lost 1 base and J lost 5, with 12 bases in between. DNA of the CDR3: TGTGCCATCAGTGAGTACGGACAGCCAGATAATTCACCCCTCCACTTT. This gives the protein CAISEYGQPDNSPLHF.

The chain carries TRBV30 and TRBJ2-1; TRBD2 aligns across 14 bases. The germline V gene encodes CDR1 GTSNPN and CDR2 SVGIG (reference sequence). This CDR3 comprises 16 residues. V shed 6 bases, J shed 4 bases, and the junction held 8 bases outside the gene matches. The CDR3 sequence: CACTGTSGRGYNEQFF. CDR3 nucleotide sequence: TGTGCCTGTACCGGGACTAGCGGGAGAGGATACAATGAGCAGTTCTTC.

A note on this clonotype: Just one base apart from a much larger clone, this may be a read error. The rearrangement joins TRBV28 to TRBJ2-2; D tentatively reads TRBD1 or TRBD2 (6 bases each). This CDR3 spans 16 amino acids. Germline V gene data show CDR1 as MDHEN and CDR2 as SYDVKM. CDR3 region: CASSLYPGHNTGGLFF. CDR3 DNA: TGTGCCAGCAGTTTGTACCCGGGACACAACACCGGGGGGCTGTTTTTT.